This T cell receptor (beta chain) was observed in a study of blood T cell repertoires in COVID-19. About the research overall: Spain, Italy and the United States supplied samples that represented acute and convalescent COVID-19.

This clone was observed a handful of times. Profiling relied on immunoSEQ multiplex PCR, and the TCRdb table lists in-frame clones only, not all of them. The data show 150,000 to 200,000 clones, roughly 86% seen once. The origin of this receptor is a man in his 70s with acute or convalescent COVID-19. The material sequenced was peripheral blood.

The CDR3 loop reads CASNGQGNNQPQHF. CDR3 nucleotide sequence: TGTGCCAGCAATGGACAGGGAAACAATCAGCCCCAGCATTTT. The V gene is TRBV2, the J gene TRBJ1-5, with TRBD1 matching over 8 bases. Germline CDR1 reads SNHLY; CDR2 reads FYNNEI. The CDR3 is 14 residues long. With V trimmed by 7 bases and J by 3 bases, 5 bases remained unmatched.